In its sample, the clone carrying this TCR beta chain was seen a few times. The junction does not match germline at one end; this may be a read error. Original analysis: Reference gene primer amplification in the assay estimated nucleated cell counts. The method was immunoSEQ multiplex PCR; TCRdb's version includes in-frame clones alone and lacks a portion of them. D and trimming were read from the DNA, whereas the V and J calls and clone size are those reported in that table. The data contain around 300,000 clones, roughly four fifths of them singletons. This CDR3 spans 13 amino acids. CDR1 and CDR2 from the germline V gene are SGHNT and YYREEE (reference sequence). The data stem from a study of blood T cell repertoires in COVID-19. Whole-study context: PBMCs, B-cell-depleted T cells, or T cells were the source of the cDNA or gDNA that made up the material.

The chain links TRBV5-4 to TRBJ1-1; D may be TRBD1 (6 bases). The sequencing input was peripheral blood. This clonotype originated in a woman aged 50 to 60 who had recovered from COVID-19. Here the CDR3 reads CASRLTGNSEAFF. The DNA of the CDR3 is TGTGCCAGCAGGCTTACAGGGAACTCTGAAGCTTTCTTT.